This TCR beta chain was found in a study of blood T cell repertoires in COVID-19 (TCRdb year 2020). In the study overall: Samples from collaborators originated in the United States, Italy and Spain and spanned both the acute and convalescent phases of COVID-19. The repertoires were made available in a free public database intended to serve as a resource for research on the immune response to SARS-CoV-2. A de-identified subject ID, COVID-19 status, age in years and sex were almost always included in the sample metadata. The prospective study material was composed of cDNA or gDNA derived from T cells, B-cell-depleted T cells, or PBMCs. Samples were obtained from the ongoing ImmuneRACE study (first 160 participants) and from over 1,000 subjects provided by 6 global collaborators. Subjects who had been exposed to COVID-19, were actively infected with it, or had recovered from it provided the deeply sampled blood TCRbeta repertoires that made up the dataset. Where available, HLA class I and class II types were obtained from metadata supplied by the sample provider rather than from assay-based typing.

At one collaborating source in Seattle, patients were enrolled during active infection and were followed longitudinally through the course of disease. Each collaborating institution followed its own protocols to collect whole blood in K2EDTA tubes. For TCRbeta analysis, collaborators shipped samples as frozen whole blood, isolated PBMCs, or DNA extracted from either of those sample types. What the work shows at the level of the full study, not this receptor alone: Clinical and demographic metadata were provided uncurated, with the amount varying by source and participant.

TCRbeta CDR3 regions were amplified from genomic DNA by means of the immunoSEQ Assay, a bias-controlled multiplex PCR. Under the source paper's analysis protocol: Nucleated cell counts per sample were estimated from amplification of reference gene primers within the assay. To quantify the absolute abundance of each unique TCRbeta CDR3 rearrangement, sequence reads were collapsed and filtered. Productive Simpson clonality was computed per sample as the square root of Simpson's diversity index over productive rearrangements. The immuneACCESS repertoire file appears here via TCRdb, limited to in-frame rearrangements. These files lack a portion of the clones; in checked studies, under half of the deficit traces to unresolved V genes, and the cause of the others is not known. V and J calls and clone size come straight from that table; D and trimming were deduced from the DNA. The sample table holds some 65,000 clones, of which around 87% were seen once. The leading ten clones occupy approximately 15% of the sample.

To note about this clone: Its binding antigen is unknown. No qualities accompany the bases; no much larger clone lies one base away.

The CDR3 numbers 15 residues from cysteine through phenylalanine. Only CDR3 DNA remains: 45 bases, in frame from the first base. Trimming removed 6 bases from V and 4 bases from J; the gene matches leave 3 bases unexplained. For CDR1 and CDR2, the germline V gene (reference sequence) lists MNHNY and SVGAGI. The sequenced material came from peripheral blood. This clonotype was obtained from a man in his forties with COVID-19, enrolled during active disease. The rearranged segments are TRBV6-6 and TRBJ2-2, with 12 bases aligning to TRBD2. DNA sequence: TGTGCCAGCAGGACGACTAGCGGGGGCACCGGGGAGCTGTTTTTT. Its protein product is CASRTTSGGTGELFF.